Listed below are T cell receptor beta chains from one sample, sequenced in a study of cytomegalovirus exposure and HLA in healthy donors. Libraries were prepared by immunoSEQ multiplex PCR; TCRdb keeps only in-frame clonotypes and omits some of them. The sample records some 170,000 clones, about 71% being singletons. Sequencing was done on a sample of PBMCs. The origin of the receptors is a woman aged 30 to 39 in good health and CMV-seronegative. Each CDR3 is given with its conserved first and last residue. D genes are given only for firm matches. Clone size, where shown, is once, few, many, or a class for clones that have expanded.

>few|TRBJ1-2|TRBV10-3|-
TGTGCCATCAGTGAGACCCAGGGCGGCTACACCTTC
CAISETQGGYTF
>-|TRBJ2-7|TRBV30|-
TGTGCCTGGGCGAGGTTAGCTGCTTTTTCCTACGAGCAGTACTTC
CAWARLAAFSYEQYF
>-|TRBJ2-1|TRBV7-9|TRBD2
TGTGCCAGCAGCCCGGGACTAGCGGGGGGGAGCTCCTACAATGAGCAGTTCTTC
CASSPGLAGGSSYNEQFF
>-|TRBJ2-7|TRBV27|-
TGTGCCAGCAGTTTCTCACACTCCTACGAGCAGTACTTC
CASSFSHSYEQYF
>-|TRBJ1-5|TRBV12-5|TRBD1
TGTGCTAGTGGACAGGGGGCGGTTAGCAATCAGCCCCAGCATTTT
CASGQGAVSNQPQHF
>-|TRBJ2-1|TRBV7-9|TRBD2
TGTGCCAGCAGCTTAAAGGGGACTAGCAGATACAATGAGCAGTTCTTC
CASSLKGTSRYNEQFF
>-|TRBJ1-2|TRBV28|TRBD1
TGTGCCAGCAACCCCTCAGGGGGGAACTATGGCTACACCTTC
CASNPSGGNYGYTF
>once|TRBJ2-1|TRBV30|TRBD2
TGTGCCTGGAGTGTGAGACTAGCGGGGTGTGAGCAGTTCTTC
CAWSVRLAGCEQFF
>-|TRBJ2-2|TRBV6-4|-
TGTGCCAGCAGTGACACTTGGACAGAGAACACCGGGGAGCTGTTTTTT
CASSDTWTENTGELFF
>-|TRBJ1-5|TRBV28|-
TGTGCCAGCAGACAAGGGGGGGCGTACCAGCCCCAGCATTTT
CASRQGGAYQPQHF